This TCR beta chain was recorded in a study of long-term antiretroviral therapy in people with HIV. Notes on the study in general: Post-treatment diversity went higher with ART but stayed below transplant donor controls.

As to this clone: What it binds is unknown.

Run at survey level, the immunoSEQ assay was version v3.0. Here immunoSEQ multiplex PCR was the method, and the copy in TCRdb shows in-frame clones only, minus some. The sample has some 15,000 clones, more than 75% seen once. Deletions cut 9 bases from V and 4 bases from J, with 30 bases between. The CDR3 consists of 18 residues. CDR1 and CDR2 from the germline V gene are MGHDK and SYGVNS. The V gene is TRBV25-1, the J gene TRBJ2-5, with D possibly TRBD1 on 7 matching bases. This TCR derives from a man in his fifties with HIV. The sequencing here drew on unsorted PBMCs, taken 0.7 years before starting antiretroviral therapy. The CDR3 region is CASITGAYGGTGRETQYF. The CDR3 region has the DNA TGTGCCAGTATCACAGGGGCTTACGGAGGGACCGGGCGAGAGACCCAGTACTTC. Full variable domain (remainder filled in from reference TRBV25-1 and TRBJ2-5): EADIYQTPRYLVIGTGKKITLECSQTMGHDKMYWYQQDPGMELHLIHYSYGVNSTEKGDLSSESTVSRIRTEHFPLTLESARPSHTSQYLCASITGAYGGTGRETQYFGPGTRLLVL.